This entry describes one T cell receptor beta chain. No antigen is known for it. CD45RO-negative cells were positively selected for CCR7, leaving out terminally differentiated effector memory CD45RA+ cells. The data were obtained in a study of shared clonotypes between healthy human individuals. Background on the study: CD4 naive and CD4 memory each took three plates per donor, while CD8 naive took two and CD8 memory one.

Some clones are missing from TCRdb's copy, which holds only in-frame ones; the method was immunoSEQ multiplex PCR. Seen here are about 590,000 clones, around 95% observed once, and the top ten hold 0.09% to 0.13%. Germline values: CDR1 MNHEY, CDR2 SMNVEV (reference sequence). This CDR3 spans 12 amino acids. Trimming cost V 0 bases and J 5 bases, with 5 bases left between them. Study observations and caveats: About 5% of naive CD4 clonotypes were shared across a few donors.

This clonotype was obtained from a woman in her thirties in good health. The chain joins TRBV27 to TRBJ2-7; D is unclear. Input material: naive CD8+ T cells sorted from blood. CDR3 sequence (DNA): TGTGCCAGCAGTTTATCGATCCACGAGCAGTACTTC. Amino acids: CASSLSIHEQYF.